These 20 T cell receptor beta chains share one sample of origin, sequenced in a study of shared clonotypes between healthy human individuals. Assay used: immunoSEQ multiplex PCR; TCRdb lists only in-frame clones, some missing. The sample gives fewer than 650,000 clones, roughly four fifths of which show up once; 10% to 15% is in the top ten. Source material: PBMCs. The receptors derive from a woman in her thirties or forties in good health. Some clones in this sample may be carry-over from other donors' samples.

The chain uses TRBV6-1 and TRBJ1-5; a weak D match, TRBD1 (6 bases). The V end lost 2 bases, the J end lost 9 bases, and 14 bases lay between the germline ends. The germline CDR1 and CDR2 sequences are MNHNS and SASEGT. The CDR3 extends over 14 amino acids. CDR3 nucleotides: TGTGCCAGCAGTGAAACAGGGTTTCGACGGCCCCAGCATTTT. Translation gives CASSETGFRRPQHF.

This chain joins TRBV6-1 and TRBJ1-2, with TRBD1 identical over 9 bases. There are 14 residues in the CDR3. Unmatched junction bases numbered 4, after V lost 6 bases and J lost 2 bases. The germline CDR1 and CDR2 sequences are MNHNS and SASEGT. The CDR3 DNA reads TGTGCCAGCAGGGTAGGGACAGGGAACTATGGCTACACCTTC. It specifies CASRVGTGNYGYTF.

This rearrangement joins TRBV2 to TRBJ2-2; 11 bases line up with TRBD2. The germline gives CDR1 SNHLY, CDR2 FYNNEI. The ends lost 6 bases at V and 5 bases at J; junction bases unmatched: 2. The CDR3 is made up of 14 amino acids. The CDR3 protein is CASRGLAVTGELFF. The CDR3 nucleotides are TGTGCCAGCAGGGGACTAGCGGTGACCGGGGAGCTGTTTTTT.

This clone was observed many times. This chain links TRBV5-4 with TRBJ2-5; 16 nucleotides match TRBD2. CDR3 length: 14 amino acids. Losses at the gene ends were 4 bases for V and 9 bases for J; bases not matched to a gene: 3. The germline CDR1 and CDR2 sequences are SGHNT and YYREEE (reference sequence). In DNA, the CDR3 is TGTGCCAGCAGCGGGACTAGCGGGGGGGGACCCCAGTACTTC. As protein: CASSGTSGGGPQYF. Full variable domain (missing parts from reference TRBV5-4 and TRBJ2-5): ETGVTQSPTHLIKTRGQQVTLRCSSQSGHNTVSWYQQALGQGPQFIFQYYREEENGRGNFPPRFSGLQFPNYSSELNVNALELDDSALYLCASSGTSGGGPQYFGPGTRLLVL.

This clone was detected only a few times. The sample contains more than one DNA sequence encoding this CDR3. This sequence joins TRBV5-1 and TRBJ2-7, with D uncertain. Trimming removed 4 bases at V and 2 bases at J, with 13 bases between. This CDR3 spans 14 amino acids. Germline values: CDR1 SGHRS, CDR2 YFSETQ. CDR3 coding DNA: TGCGCCAGCAGCGCAATGGACGGACCCTACGAGCAGTACTTC. Amino acids: CASSAMDGPYEQYF.

This sequence joins TRBV9 and TRBJ1-3; 8 nucleotides line up with TRBD1. The CDR3 runs to 16 residues. CDR1 and CDR2 from the germline V gene are SGDLS and YYNGEE. J lost 0 bases, V lost 2 bases, and 4 bases had no gene match. CDR3 bases: TGTGCCAGCAGCGTTGATACAGGGGGCTCTGGAAACACCATATATTTT. Encoded protein: CASSVDTGGSGNTIYF.

V and J are TRBV9 and TRBJ2-1, with a possible D match to TRBD1 (6 bases). CDR1 is SGDLS, CDR2 YYNGEE, per germline. CDR3 length equals 16 residues. Deletions cut 4 bases from V and 0 bases from J, with 14 bases between. The chain's CDR3 is CASSIGTLGSYNEQFF. The CDR3, as DNA: TGTGCCAGCAGCATCGGGACATTAGGCTCCTACAATGAGCAGTTCTTC.

The CDR3 protein is CASSPVSREAFF. Here the CDR3 DNA reads TGTGCCAGCAGCCCCGTGAGCCGTGAAGCTTTCTTT. The chain links TRBV11-2 to TRBJ1-1; no definite D call. This CDR3 spans 12 amino acids. V dropped 5 bases and J dropped 7 bases, with 11 bases sitting between them. Germline CDR1 SGHAT, CDR2 FQNNGV.

This sequence joins TRBV4-1 and TRBJ1-1, with unresolved D. V lost 2 bases to trimming and J lost 4 bases, with 11 bases between them. This CDR3 comprises 14 residues. CDR1 is MGHRA and CDR2 is YSYEKL in the germline V gene. CDR3 nucleotides: TGCGCCAGCAGCCAAAGCTCCCGAGGCACTGAAGCTTTCTTT. Translated, it gives CASSQSSRGTEAFF.

This clone was detected many times. V gene TRBV11-2 combines with J gene TRBJ2-7; 7 bases are shared with TRBD1. V gave up 5 bases and J gave up 2 bases; unmatched junction bases: 9. The CDR3 spans 15 residues. The germline V gene encodes CDR1 SGHAT and CDR2 FQNNGV. The CDR3 DNA sequence: TGTGCCAGCAGCAAAACCGGGACAGACACCTACGAGCAGTACTTC. Its translation is CASSKTGTDTYEQYF.

Points on this clone: Distinct nucleotide sequences in the sample also encode this CDR3. The rearrangement joins TRBV9 to TRBJ2-2; D is unresolved. CDR1 and CDR2 from the germline V gene are SGDLS and YYNGEE. The CDR3 has 15 amino acids. Trimming removed 2 bases at V and 2 bases at J, with 10 bases between. The CDR3: CASSVALGNTGELFF. The CDR3 DNA sequence: TGTGCCAGCAGCGTCGCTCTAGGAAACACCGGGGAGCTGTTTTTT. Full variable domain (outside the CDR3, taken from reference TRBV9 and TRBJ2-2): DSGVTQTPKHLITATGQRVTLRCSPRSGDLSVYWYQQSLDQGLQFLIQYYNGEERAKGNILERFSAQQFPDLHSELNLSSLELGDSALYFCASSVALGNTGELFFGEGSRLTVL.

The gene calls are TRBV7-2 and TRBJ1-1; D gene uncertain. V was shortened by 7 bases and J by 0 bases, with 12 bases between the two germline ends. Germline V gene lookup returns CDR1 SGHTA and CDR2 FQGNSA. The CDR3 extends over 14 amino acids. CDR3 sequence: CASTIRRMNTEAFF. The CDR3 region has the DNA TGTGCCAGCACCATCAGGCGGATGAACACTGAAGCTTTCTTT.

The gene calls are TRBV5-6 and TRBJ2-3, with D perhaps matching TRBD1 or TRBD2 (5 bases each). CDR1 and CDR2 (germline): SGHDT, YYEEEE. Trimming took off 4 bases at V and 0 bases at J, with 9 bases between the two ends. This CDR3 has 14 amino acids. CDR3 nucleotide sequence: TGTGCCAGCAGCCGGGGCGGGAGCACAGATACGCAGTATTTT. Amino acid sequence: CASSRGGSTDTQYF.

Details on this clone: At the DNA level, this CDR3 is encoded by other sequences in the same sample as well. The CDR3 DNA follows: TGTGCCAGCAGTTTATCGGGGACTGGGGCCAACGTCCTGACTTTC. It codes for CASSLSGTGANVLTF. The chain carries TRBV27 and TRBJ2-6; no clear D gene. The CDR3 is 15 residues long. V was shortened by 0 bases and J by 2 bases, with 5 bases between the two germline ends. CDR1 is MNHEY and CDR2 is SMNVEV in the germline V gene (reference sequence).

Notes on this clone: Germline and junction disagree at one end, which may indicate a read error. The chain carries TRBV7-9 and TRBJ2-5; D is unresolved. CDR1 is SEHNR, CDR2 FQNEAQ, per germline (reference sequence). This CDR3 is 11 amino acids long. Here the CDR3 reads CTSSFGETQYF. The CDR3 DNA is TGTACCAGCAGCTTCGGGGAGACCCAGTACTTC.

This clone was detected a few times. V and J are TRBV6-1 and TRBJ1-5; no definite D call. CDR1 MNHNS and CDR2 SASEGT come from the germline V gene. Trimming cost V 4 bases and J 2 bases, with 9 bases left between them. The CDR3 sequence is 14 residues long. CDR3 loop: CASSGRLGNQPQHF. CDR3 DNA sequence: TGTGCCAGCAGTGGACGGCTTGGCAATCAGCCCCAGCATTTT.

The chain combines TRBV7-8 with TRBJ1-2, with 10 bases that match TRBD1. V dropped 2 bases and J dropped 6; count of bases not matched to a gene: 3. Looked up from germline, CDR1 is SGHVS and CDR2 is FQNEAQ. The CDR3 loop spans 14 amino acids. CDR3 coding DNA: TGTGCCAGCAGCTTAACCGGACAGGGGGATGGCTACACCTTC. This sequence encodes CASSLTGQGDGYTF.

This clone was seen repeatedly, ten times or more. The V call is TRBV23-1, the J call TRBJ1-2; no clear D gene. TRBV23-1 is noted as an ORF with a role that remains uncertain. Trimming took 3 bases from V and 4 from J, leaving 9 bases between them. This CDR3 contains 13 residues. The CDR3 sequence is CASSHQELYGYTF. The DNA for the CDR3 is TGCGCCAGCAGTCATCAGGAACTCTATGGCTACACCTTC.

The chain links TRBV29-1 to TRBJ2-3, with D uncertain. Per the germline V gene, CDR1 is SQVTM and CDR2 is ANQGSEA. The CDR3 contains 13 residues. Trimming took off 1 base at V and 8 bases at J, with 13 bases between the two ends. This CDR3 is CSVEGQILATQYF. The CDR3 DNA reads as TGCAGCGTTGAAGGCCAGATCCTCGCTACGCAGTATTTT.

The rearrangement links TRBV10-3 to TRBJ1-2; the D gene is possibly TRBD1 (5 bases). CDR1 and CDR2 from the germline V gene are ENHRY and SYGVKD. This CDR3 contains 13 residues. V lost 6 bases, J lost 6 bases, and 14 bases lay in between. The CDR3, as DNA: TGTGCCATCAGGCAGGGATTCGATGATGGCTACACCTTC. Translating it yields CAIRQGFDDGYTF.